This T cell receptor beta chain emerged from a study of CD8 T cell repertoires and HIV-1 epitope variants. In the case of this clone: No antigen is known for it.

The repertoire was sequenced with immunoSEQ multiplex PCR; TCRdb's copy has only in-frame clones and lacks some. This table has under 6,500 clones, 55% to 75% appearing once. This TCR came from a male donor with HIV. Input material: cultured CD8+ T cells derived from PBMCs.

In DNA, the CDR3 is TGTGCCAGCAGCCCGAGACAATTTAGCAATCAGCCCCAGCATTTT. It is translated as CASSPRQFSNQPQHF. The rearrangement joins TRBV7-7 to TRBJ1-5; no reliable D call. There are 15 residues in the CDR3. V lost 5 bases, J lost 0 bases, and 11 bases lay in between. Germline V gene sequence: CDR1 SSHAT, CDR2 FNYEAQ (reference sequence).